This T cell receptor beta chain came from a study of T cell responses to AZD1222 COVID-19 vaccine. CDR3 length: 17 residues. The V and J ends lost 1 base and 7 bases respectively, with 17 bases between them. Germline CDR1 is LGHDT and CDR2 is YNNKEL (reference sequence). In regard to this clone: What it binds is not known.

Produced via immunoSEQ multiplex PCR; TCRdb's table is partial and in-frame only. In the table there are about 180,000 clones, roughly 93% of which are singletons. Study observations and caveats: Clonal diversity may have been underestimated, and the donors were mostly white British, with more females than males. Nearly half of spike-specific TCRs reportedly target unmutated variant regions. There were vaccine-associated CD4 TCRs across spike, dominant at 160-218 and 743-854.

The source material was peripheral blood, sampled 28 days after the second dose of the MenACWY control vaccine. This chain links TRBV3-1 (or the pseudogene TRBV3-2) with TRBJ1-6, with D perhaps TRBD1 (6 bases). The TCR originated in an adult who received the MenACWY meningococcal vaccine as a control. The CDR3 region is CASSQVYVGDRNSPLHF. The CDR3 region has the DNA TGTGCCAGCAGCCAAGTGTACGTGGGTGACAGGAATTCACCCCTCCACTTT.